Listed below are T cell receptor beta chains from one sample, sequenced in a study of T cell responses to AZD1222 COVID-19 vaccine. Assay used: immunoSEQ multiplex PCR; TCRdb lists only in-frame clones, some missing. The sample records around 140,000 clones, about 92% being singletons. Here the sequenced sample was peripheral blood, taken 28 days after the second AZD1222 dose. Receptor source: an adult who received the AZD1222 COVID-19 vaccine. The CDR3 runs from the conserved cysteine through the conserved F or W. Fields, in order: J gene, D gene, clone size, V gene, CDR3 DNA, CDR3 protein. D genes are given only for firm matches. Expanded clones are given a class, and other clones once, few, many or no size at all.

j_gene: TRBJ2-1
d_gene: -
abundance: -
v_gene: TRBV12-3/TRBV12-4
CDR3nt: TGTGCCAGCGGGGGGAATGAGCAGTTCTTC
CDR3aa: CASGGNEQFF

j_gene: TRBJ2-5
d_gene: -
abundance: -
v_gene: TRBV6-1
CDR3nt: TGTGCCAGCAGCCGTCTTCCCAGGGAGACCCAGTACTTC
CDR3aa: CASSRLPRETQYF

j_gene: TRBJ2-6
d_gene: -
abundance: -
v_gene: TRBV4-1
CDR3nt: TGCGCCACTGCTCACGGACGTGCGATCTCTGGGGCCAACGTCCTGACTTTC
CDR3aa: CATAHGRAISGANVLTF

j_gene: TRBJ1-3
d_gene: -
abundance: once
v_gene: TRBV4-1
CDR3nt: TGCGCCAGCAGCCGGGGACTGCGCTCTGGAAACACCATATATTTT
CDR3aa: CASSRGLRSGNTIYF

j_gene: TRBJ1-2
d_gene: -
abundance: -
v_gene: TRBV5-1
CDR3nt: TGCGCCAGCAGCTTTCGGGGAACGAACTATGGCTACACCTTC
CDR3aa: CASSFRGTNYGYTF

j_gene: TRBJ1-1
d_gene: TRBD1
abundance: -
v_gene: TRBV2
CDR3nt: TGTGCCAGCAGGCGGGACAGGGGAGGGAATGTGGTCGCTGAAGCTTTCTTT
CDR3aa: CASRRDRGGNVVAEAFF

j_gene: TRBJ2-2
d_gene: -
abundance: -
v_gene: TRBV7-6
CDR3nt: TGTGCCAGCAGCTTAGGGGCGCTCTTGAATACTTTGCCCAACACCGGGGAGCTGTTTTTT
CDR3aa: CASSLGALLNTLPNTGELFF

j_gene: TRBJ1-1
d_gene: -
abundance: -
v_gene: TRBV28
CDR3nt: TGTGCCAGCAGTGAATCCGACGCCTTGGGGGCACCGAACACTGAAGCTTTCTTT
CDR3aa: CASSESDALGAPNTEAFF

j_gene: TRBJ2-5
d_gene: -
abundance: -
v_gene: TRBV11-3
CDR3nt: TGTGCCAGCAGCTTAGGGGTCCGGGAGACCCAGTACTTC
CDR3aa: CASSLGVRETQYF

j_gene: TRBJ1-1
d_gene: TRBD1
abundance: -
v_gene: TRBV30
CDR3nt: TGTGCCTGGAGTGTAACAGGGGTCAGCGAAGCTTTCTTT
CDR3aa: CAWSVTGVSEAFF

j_gene: TRBJ1-4
d_gene: -
abundance: -
v_gene: TRBV28
CDR3nt: TGTGCCAGCAGTTTGGGTACGGAGGAAAAACTGTTTTTT
CDR3aa: CASSLGTEEKLFF

j_gene: TRBJ1-1
d_gene: -
abundance: -
v_gene: TRBV3-1/TRBV3-2
CDR3nt: TGTGCCAGCAGCCAAGCCGCGGGGGGGAAAGCTTTCTTT
CDR3aa: CASSQAAGGKAFF

j_gene: TRBJ2-7
d_gene: -
abundance: -
v_gene: TRBV7-9
CDR3nt: TGTGCCAGCAGCCGGACAGTCTACGAGCAGTACTTC
CDR3aa: CASSRTVYEQYF

j_gene: TRBJ1-2
d_gene: -
abundance: once
v_gene: TRBV11-2
CDR3nt: TGTGCCAGCAGACGAACTTTAAGACAGCCTGACTATGGCTACACCTTC
CDR3aa: CASRRTLRQPDYGYTF

j_gene: TRBJ2-7
d_gene: -
abundance: -
v_gene: TRBV11-2
CDR3nt: TGTGCCAGCAGCTTAGAAAGGGGGGCCGAGCAGTACTTC
CDR3aa: CASSLERGAEQYF

j_gene: TRBJ2-3
d_gene: TRBD2
abundance: -
v_gene: TRBV19
CDR3nt: TGTGCCAGTAGTATAGATCGAGTAGCGGGCAGCACAGATACGCAGTATTTT
CDR3aa: CASSIDRVAGSTDTQYF

j_gene: TRBJ1-1
d_gene: -
abundance: once
v_gene: TRBV29-1
CDR3nt: TGCAGCGTTGAAGACAGTGAAGCTTTCTTT
CDR3aa: CSVEDSEAFF

j_gene: TRBJ2-2
d_gene: -
abundance: -
v_gene: TRBV11-2
CDR3nt: TGTGCCAGCAGCCCCCGGGGCCCGAACACCGGGGAGCTGTTTTTT
CDR3aa: CASSPRGPNTGELFF

j_gene: TRBJ1-5
d_gene: -
abundance: -
v_gene: TRBV3-1/TRBV3-2
CDR3nt: TGTGCCAGCAGCCAAGACGGGAATCAGCCCCAGCATTTT
CDR3aa: CASSQDGNQPQHF

j_gene: TRBJ1-3
d_gene: -
abundance: -
v_gene: TRBV6-4
CDR3nt: TGTGCCAGCAGTGGAGGGTACCCGCCTGGAAACACCATATATTTT
CDR3aa: CASSGGYPPGNTIYF

j_gene: TRBJ2-7
d_gene: -
abundance: -
v_gene: TRBV28
CDR3nt: TGTGCCAGCAGTTTCCGCACCGGCACAGACGCCTACGAGCAGTACTTC
CDR3aa: CASSFRTGTDAYEQYF

j_gene: TRBJ2-7
d_gene: TRBD2
abundance: -
v_gene: TRBV7-3
CDR3nt: TGTGCCAGCAGCTCGTCGGGAGGGCTGGCCTACGAGCAGTACTTC
CDR3aa: CASSSSGGLAYEQYF

j_gene: TRBJ1-5
d_gene: -
abundance: -
v_gene: TRBV15
CDR3nt: TGTGCCACCAGCAGAGGGTGGACTGGAAATCAGCCCCAGCATTTT
CDR3aa: CATSRGWTGNQPQHF

j_gene: TRBJ2-1
d_gene: TRBD2
abundance: -
v_gene: TRBV5-6
CDR3nt: TGTGCCAGCAGCTTGGGCGGGACTACCAACTACAATGAGCAGTTCTTC
CDR3aa: CASSLGGTTNYNEQFF

j_gene: TRBJ1-2
d_gene: -
abundance: -
v_gene: TRBV29-1
CDR3nt: TGCAGCGTTGAACTAAACGGGAGAGGCTACACCTTC
CDR3aa: CSVELNGRGYTF

j_gene: TRBJ1-3
d_gene: -
abundance: -
v_gene: TRBV29-1
CDR3nt: TGCAGCGTCCGCCTGCAATCTGGAAACACCATATATTTT
CDR3aa: CSVRLQSGNTIYF

j_gene: TRBJ1-2
d_gene: -
abundance: -
v_gene: TRBV5-4
CDR3nt: TGTGCCAGCAACATCGCAGGGGTAGGCTATGGCTACACCTTC
CDR3aa: CASNIAGVGYGYTF

j_gene: TRBJ1-6
d_gene: -
abundance: -
v_gene: TRBV19
CDR3nt: TGTGCCAGTAGTAGTCCGGGGACCCTCCTTTCACCCCTCCACTTT
CDR3aa: CASSSPGTLLSPLHF

j_gene: TRBJ1-6
d_gene: -
abundance: -
v_gene: TRBV30
CDR3nt: TGTGCCTGGAGTTTCGGACTACCCGGTTCACCCCTCCACTTT
CDR3aa: CAWSFGLPGSPLHF

j_gene: TRBJ1-4
d_gene: -
abundance: -
v_gene: TRBV5-1
CDR3nt: TGCGCCAGCAGCTTGGACGGGCTCCTAAATGAAAAACTGTTTTTT
CDR3aa: CASSLDGLLNEKLFF

j_gene: TRBJ1-1
d_gene: -
abundance: -
v_gene: TRBV19
CDR3nt: TGTGCCAGTAGTATCTCCCAGGGAGCCACTGAAGCTTTCTTT
CDR3aa: CASSISQGATEAFF

j_gene: TRBJ1-1
d_gene: TRBD1
abundance: -
v_gene: TRBV5-6
CDR3nt: TGTGCCAGCAGCGATTCAGGGGGCCTGAACACTGAAGCTTTCTTT
CDR3aa: CASSDSGGLNTEAFF

j_gene: TRBJ1-3
d_gene: -
abundance: -
v_gene: TRBV6-5
CDR3nt: TGTGCCAGCTCTCCGGGACACGCATCTGGAAACACCATATATTTT
CDR3aa: CASSPGHASGNTIYF

j_gene: TRBJ2-6
d_gene: -
abundance: few
v_gene: TRBV29-1
CDR3nt: TGCAGCGTTGGAGCTTCCTACGGCGCTGGGGCCAACGTCCTGACTTTC
CDR3aa: CSVGASYGAGANVLTF

j_gene: TRBJ1-2
d_gene: -
abundance: -
v_gene: TRBV6-5
CDR3nt: TGTGCCAGCAGTACAGGGTACGGCTACACCTTC
CDR3aa: CASSTGYGYTF

j_gene: TRBJ2-2
d_gene: TRBD2
abundance: -
v_gene: TRBV5-1
CDR3nt: TGCGCCAGCAGGACCCACCAGGGACTAGCGGGAGTGGACGGGGAGCTGTTTTTT
CDR3aa: CASRTHQGLAGVDGELFF

j_gene: TRBJ1-1
d_gene: -
abundance: -
v_gene: TRBV19
CDR3nt: TGTGCCAGTAGTAGGACTTACACTGAAGCTTTCTTT
CDR3aa: CASSRTYTEAFF